This T cell receptor (beta chain) was sequenced in a study of T cell responses to AZD1222 COVID-19 vaccine. A word on this clone: Its antigen is unidentified.

Study results and limitations: Repertoires were sampled only after the peak T cell response. It was only 6 or 7 AZD1222 recipients who were seropositive at baseline.

The table came from immunoSEQ multiplex PCR; TCRdb's copy has only in-frame clones and leaves some out. The sample lists more than 85,000 clones; 87% were seen once. The receptor comes from an adult who received the AZD1222 COVID-19 vaccine. Source: peripheral blood, taken 28 days after the second AZD1222 dose.

The CDR3 DNA reads TGTGCCAGCAGTACACAGGGGGCTAATTCAGATACGCAGTATTTT. Translating it yields CASSTQGANSDTQYF. The chain combines TRBV6-5 with TRBJ2-3; 9 bases are a match to TRBD1. The junction had 7 bases not matched to a gene; V was cut back by 5 bases and J by 4 bases. Germline CDR1 is MNHEY and CDR2 is SVGAGI. The CDR3 covers 15 residues.